These 3 T cell receptor beta chains were sequenced from one sample in a study of blood T cell repertoires in COVID-19. Method: immunoSEQ multiplex PCR; TCRdb's copy keeps in-frame clones and lacks some. This table has fewer than 150,000 clones, roughly 89% appearing once. The sample taken for sequencing was peripheral blood. All receptors derive from a woman aged 40 to 50 with acute or convalescent COVID-19.

This clone has just one count. The chain carries TRBV2 and TRBJ1-5; 7 nucleotides match TRBD1. Germline V gene sequence: CDR1 SNHLY, CDR2 FYNNEI. CDR3 size: 18 residues. V shed 0 bases, J shed 0 bases, and the junction held 8 bases outside the gene matches. The CDR3 protein is CASSEAGTAVDSNQPQHF. DNA of the CDR3: TGTGCCAGCAGTGAAGCCGGGACAGCGGTTGATAGCAATCAGCCCCAGCATTTT. The full variable domain, in which reference TRBV2 and TRBJ1-5 provide the parts outside the CDR3, is EPEVTQTPSHQVTQMGQEVILRCVPISNHLYFYWYRQILGQKVEFLVSFYNNEISEKSEIFDDQFSVERPDGSNFTLKIRSTKLEDSAMYFCASSEAGTAVDSNQPQHFGDGTRLSIL.

The J gene is TRBJ1-5, the V gene TRBV5-6; D may be TRBD1 (5 bases). Germline V lookup: CDR1 SGHDT, CDR2 YYEEEE. Trimming removed 1 base from V and 6 bases from J, with 11 bases in between. The CDR3 is made up of 14 amino acids. Here the CDR3 reads CASSLSGSSQPQHF. The CDR3 DNA is TGTGCCAGCAGCTTGTCAGGGTCAAGTCAGCCCCAGCATTTT.

V gene TRBV4-1 combines with J gene TRBJ1-2; TRBD1 might be the D (6 bases). Germline assignment: CDR1 MGHRA and CDR2 YSYEKL. The CDR3 loop spans 14 amino acids. V was pared by 1 base and J by 3 bases, with 9 bases between. CDR3 in amino acids: CASSQGAGDYGYTF. In DNA form, the CDR3 reads TGCGCCAGCAGCCAAGGGGCAGGGGACTATGGCTACACCTTC.